This T cell receptor beta chain was obtained from a study of blood T cell repertoires in COVID-19. Study in general: The origin of the acute and convalescent COVID-19 samples was the United States, Italy and Spain. From T cells, B-cell-depleted T cells, or PBMCs came the material, which was cDNA or gDNA.

Authors' methods: Reference gene primer amplification in the assay estimated nucleated cell counts. This table comes from immunoSEQ multiplex PCR, and its TCRdb copy is limited to in-frame clones, with some not included. The V and J calls and clone size are taken from that table; D and trimming were inferred from the DNA. The table lists approximately 240,000 clones, 85% of them singletons. The J segment lost 6 bases and the V segment lost 1 base, leaving 7 bases of the junction unmatched. The CDR3 contains 16 residues. Germline assignment: CDR1 LGHDT and CDR2 YNNKEL (reference sequence). This clone was observed a handful of times.

The sequence was collected from a woman aged 55-70 years with active or convalescent COVID-19. The specimen sequenced was peripheral blood. This chain joins TRBV3-1 (or the pseudogene TRBV3-2) and TRBJ2-1, with 9 bases aligning to TRBD2. The CDR3 loop reads CASSQGRLAGLNEQFF. CDR3 nucleotides: TGTGCCAGCAGCCAAGGAAGGCTAGCGGGGCTCAATGAGCAGTTCTTC.